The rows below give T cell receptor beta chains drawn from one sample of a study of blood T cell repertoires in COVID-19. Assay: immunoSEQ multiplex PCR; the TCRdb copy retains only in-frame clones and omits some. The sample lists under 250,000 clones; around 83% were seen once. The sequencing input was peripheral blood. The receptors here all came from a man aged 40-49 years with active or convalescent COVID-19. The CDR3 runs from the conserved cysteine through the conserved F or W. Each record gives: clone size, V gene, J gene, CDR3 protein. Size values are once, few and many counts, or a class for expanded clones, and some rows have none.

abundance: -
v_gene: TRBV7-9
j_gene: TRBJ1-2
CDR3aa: CASSSGHRDRDGYGYTF

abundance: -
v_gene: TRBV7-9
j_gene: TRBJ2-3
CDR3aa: CASSQRSGGVTDTQYF

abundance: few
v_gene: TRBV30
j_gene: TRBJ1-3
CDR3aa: CAWSLRGAGNTIYF

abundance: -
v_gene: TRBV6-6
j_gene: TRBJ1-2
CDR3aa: CASSLRQGPPYGYTF

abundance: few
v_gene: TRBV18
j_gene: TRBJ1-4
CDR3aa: CASSPPDRYNEKLFF

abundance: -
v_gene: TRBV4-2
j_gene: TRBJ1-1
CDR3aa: CASSQESTKLFSAFF

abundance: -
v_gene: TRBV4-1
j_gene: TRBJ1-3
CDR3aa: CASSQGLDPQPNTIYF

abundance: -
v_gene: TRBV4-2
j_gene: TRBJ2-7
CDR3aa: CASSQDVIGGSSYEQYF

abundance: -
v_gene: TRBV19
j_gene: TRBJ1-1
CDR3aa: CASSTPVGGVNTEAFF

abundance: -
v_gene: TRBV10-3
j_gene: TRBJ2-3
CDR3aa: CAISDGGGTDTQYF

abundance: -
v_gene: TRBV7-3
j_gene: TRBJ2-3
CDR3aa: CASSLGSGTDTQYF

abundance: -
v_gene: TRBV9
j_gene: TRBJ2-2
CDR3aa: CASSVVGGYGTGELFF

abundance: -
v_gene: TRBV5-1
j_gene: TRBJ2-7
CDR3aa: CASSPDNFADEQYF

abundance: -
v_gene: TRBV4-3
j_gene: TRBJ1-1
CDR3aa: CASSLLWGGMNTEAFF

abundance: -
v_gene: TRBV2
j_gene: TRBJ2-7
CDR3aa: CASAAGTSGSYEQYF

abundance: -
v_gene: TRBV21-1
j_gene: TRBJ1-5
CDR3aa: CVKGQGGGQPQHF

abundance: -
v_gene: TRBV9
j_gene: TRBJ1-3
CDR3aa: CASSAGQSSGNTIYF

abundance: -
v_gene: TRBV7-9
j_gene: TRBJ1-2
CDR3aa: CASSRDSRYGYTF

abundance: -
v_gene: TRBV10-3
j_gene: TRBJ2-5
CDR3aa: CAIRGDRIEQETQYF

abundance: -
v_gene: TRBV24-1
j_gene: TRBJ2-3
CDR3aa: CATIGQGADTQYF

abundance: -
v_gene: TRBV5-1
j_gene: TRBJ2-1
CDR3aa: CASRASGSSYEQFF

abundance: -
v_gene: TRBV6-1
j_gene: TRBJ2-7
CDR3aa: CASSEKEFYEQYF

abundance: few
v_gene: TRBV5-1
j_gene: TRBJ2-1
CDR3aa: CASSFHRGLDEQFF

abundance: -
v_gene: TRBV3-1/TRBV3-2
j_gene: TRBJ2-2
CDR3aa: CASSQGTANTGELFF

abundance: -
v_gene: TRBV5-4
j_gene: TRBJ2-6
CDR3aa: CASSSGGRSSGANVLTF

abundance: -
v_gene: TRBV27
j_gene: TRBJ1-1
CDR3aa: CASSLGGMGNTEAFF

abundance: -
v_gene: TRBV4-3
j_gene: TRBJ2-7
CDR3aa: CASSLVTGSYEQYF

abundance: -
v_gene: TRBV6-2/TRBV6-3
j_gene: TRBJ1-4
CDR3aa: CASSFTEHRGRDNEKLFF

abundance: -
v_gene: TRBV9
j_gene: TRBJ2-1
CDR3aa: CASSESPGLAGGNEQFF

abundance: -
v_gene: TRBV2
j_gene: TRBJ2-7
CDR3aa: CASSSPLAGENYEQYF

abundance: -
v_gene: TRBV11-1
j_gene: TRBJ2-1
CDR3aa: CASSLARVGGLTYNEQFF

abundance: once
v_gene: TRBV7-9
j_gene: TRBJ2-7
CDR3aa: CASSPKEGITYEQYF

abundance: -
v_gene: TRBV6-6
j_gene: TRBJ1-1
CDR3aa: CASSPQGTGTLEAFF

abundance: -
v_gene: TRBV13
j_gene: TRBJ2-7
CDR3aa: CASSSLGGGGSYEQYF

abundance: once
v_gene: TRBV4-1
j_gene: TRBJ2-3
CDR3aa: CASSLGTSGSTDTQYF

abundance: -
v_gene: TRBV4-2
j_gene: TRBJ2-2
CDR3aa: CASSQEAGGGPSEGELFF

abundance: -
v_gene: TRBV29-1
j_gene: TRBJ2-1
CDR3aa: CSVDLVDGGRFRNEQFF

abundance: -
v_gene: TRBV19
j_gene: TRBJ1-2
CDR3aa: CASSIGGDANYGYTF

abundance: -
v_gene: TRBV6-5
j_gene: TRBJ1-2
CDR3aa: CASRTGGAYGYTF

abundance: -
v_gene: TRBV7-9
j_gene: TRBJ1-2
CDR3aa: CASSDKRQNYGYTF

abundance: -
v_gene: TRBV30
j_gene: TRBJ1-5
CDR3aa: CAWSRASSNQPQHF

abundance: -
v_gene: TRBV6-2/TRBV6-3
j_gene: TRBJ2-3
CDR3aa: CASSYEAGAATDTQYF

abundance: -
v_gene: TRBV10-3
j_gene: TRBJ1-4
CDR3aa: CATSGTGDEKLFF

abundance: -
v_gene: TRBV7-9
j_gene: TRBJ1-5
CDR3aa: CASSSYRERNQPQHF

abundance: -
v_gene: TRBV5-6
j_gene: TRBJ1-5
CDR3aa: CASSRGGAGYNQPQHF

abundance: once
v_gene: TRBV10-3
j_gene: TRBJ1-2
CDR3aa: CAITTGDSGYTF

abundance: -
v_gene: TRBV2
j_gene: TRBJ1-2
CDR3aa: CASSEEAGLVGYTF

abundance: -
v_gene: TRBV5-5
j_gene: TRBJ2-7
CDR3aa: CASSFNRAPTYEQYF